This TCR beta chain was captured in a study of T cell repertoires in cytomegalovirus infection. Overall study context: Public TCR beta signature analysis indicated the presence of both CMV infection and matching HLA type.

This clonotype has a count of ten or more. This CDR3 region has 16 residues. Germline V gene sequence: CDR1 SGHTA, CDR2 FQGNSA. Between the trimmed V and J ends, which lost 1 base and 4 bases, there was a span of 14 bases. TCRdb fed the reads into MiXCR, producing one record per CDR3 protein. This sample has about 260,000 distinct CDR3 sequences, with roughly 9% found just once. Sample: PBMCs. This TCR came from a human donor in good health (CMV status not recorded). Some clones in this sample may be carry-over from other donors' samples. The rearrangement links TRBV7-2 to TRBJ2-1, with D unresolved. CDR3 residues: CASSLGVRVPYNEQFF. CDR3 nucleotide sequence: TGTGCCAGCAGCTTAGGGGTCAGAGTCCCATACAATGAGCAGTTCTTC.